These 18 T cell receptor beta chains originate from one sample sequenced in a study of regulatory T cells in long-lasting Graves disease. Time point of the sample: persistent/refractory GD, antithyroid drugs over 5 years with positive TRAb. With RNA extracted from PBMCs as input, the TCR library was made. Construction of the TCR beta libraries employed iRepertoire HTBI primers in conjunction with Arm-PCR of CDR3 regions. TCRdb reanalysed the multiplex PCR reads using MiXCR and keeps one entry per CDR3 protein. The table includes about 660,000 distinct CDR3 sequences, about 30% detected once. The sample here was peripheral blood mononuclear cells (PBMCs), taken when the disease was refractory, from a patient treated with antithyroid drugs. Source of these receptors: a female donor with Graves disease.

This clonotype was observed at least ten times. The chain couples TRBV28 to TRBJ1-2, with D uncertain. Germline assignment: CDR1 MDHEN and CDR2 SYDVKM. The V gene lost 2 bases and the J gene lost 5 bases, with 15 bases spanning the gap. This CDR3 comprises 15 residues. CDR3 nucleotide sequence: TGTGCCAGCAGTTTAAGAATGGGCCGAGAGTATGGCTACACCTTC. Amino acid sequence: CASSLRMGREYGYTF.

There are a few counts of this clonotype. This rearrangement joins TRBV20-1 to TRBJ2-7, with 9 bases that match TRBD1. The germline V gene has CDR1 DFQATT and CDR2 SNEGSKA (reference sequence). Germline trimming cut 6 bases from V and 9 bases from J; bases unmatched to any gene: 15. This CDR3 contains 14 residues. The CDR3: CSAVRQGDPFRQYF. CDR3 in DNA: TGCAGTGCAGTCCGACAGGGGGACCCCTTTAGGCAGTACTTC.

This clonotype came up a few times. The CDR3 here is CASSPGLVRETQYF. The CDR3 region has the DNA TGTGCCAGCAGTCCAGGACTAGTTCGAGAGACCCAGTACTTC. V gene TRBV12-3 or TRBV12-4 combines with J gene TRBJ2-5, with 7 bases matching TRBD2. Trimming took 5 bases from V and 4 from J; bases not matched to a gene: 7. CDR3 length: 14 residues.

The rearrangement uses TRBV12-3 or TRBV12-4 and TRBJ1-6; D is unclear. The CDR3 is 16 residues long. Trimming took off 6 bases at V and 0 bases at J, with 12 bases between the two ends. CDR3 bases: TGTGCCAGCAGCCCCGGAGGAGGCTCCTATAATTCACCCCTCCACTTT. Translation: CASSPGGGSYNSPLHF.

Details on this clonotype: Sequence at one end of the junction differs from germline and may be a read error. The V call is TRBV5-1, the J call TRBJ2-7, with D perhaps matching TRBD1 (6 bases). The CDR3 length is 14 residues. CDR1 and CDR2 from the germline V gene are SGHRS and YFSETQ. CDR3 sequence reads: CASSLAGQQYEQHF. In DNA form, the CDR3 reads TGCGCCAGCAGCTTGGCGGGACAACAATACGAGCAGCACTTC.

V and J are TRBV7-2 and TRBJ2-3; possibly TRBD2 for D (6 bases). The V end lost 5 bases, the J end lost 0 bases, and 12 bases lay between the germline ends. Germline V gene lookup returns CDR1 SGHTA and CDR2 FQGNSA. This CDR3 comprises 15 residues. The chain's CDR3 is CASSPPAGSTDTQYF. The CDR3 DNA sequence: TGTGCCAGCAGCCCACCCGCGGGAAGCACAGATACGCAGTATTTT.

This clonotype was counted between two and nine times. The rearrangement joins TRBV27 to TRBJ2-7, with 11 bases matching TRBD1. Germline V gives CDR1 MNHEY, CDR2 SMNVEV (reference sequence). This CDR3 spans 16 amino acids. The trim removed 5 bases at V and 4 bases at J, leaving 10 bases unmatched. CDR3 protein: CASSLNGQGALYEQYF. The DNA of the CDR3 is TGTGCCAGCAGTCTCAACGGACAGGGGGCGTTGTACGAGCAGTACTTC.

The chain employs TRBV18 and TRBJ2-1, with D possibly being TRBD2 (6 bases). The CDR3 runs to 16 residues. With 3 bases removed from V and 0 bases from J, the gap between germline ends came to 12 bases. In germline, CDR1 is KGHSH, CDR2 LQKENI. CDR3 nucleotides: TGTGCCAGCTCACCCCGCTTCGGGAGCTCCTACAATGAGCAGTTCTTC. Encoded protein: CASSPRFGSSYNEQFF.

This clonotype was detected ten times or more. The J gene is TRBJ1-1, the V gene TRBV7-8, with D perhaps matching TRBD1 (6 bases). CDR3 size: 17 residues. The V and J ends lost 5 bases and 1 base respectively, with 20 bases between them. Germline values: CDR1 SGHVS, CDR2 FQNEAQ. The CDR3 nucleotides are TGTGCCAGCAGCACGGGGCCAGGGGCCAAGGCGAACACTGAAGCTTTCTTT. Residues: CASSTGPGAKANTEAFF.

This clonotype was seen ten or more times. V usage is TRBV29-1 and J usage is TRBJ2-5; D uncertain. The CDR3 sequence is 12 residues long. With 1 base removed from V and 7 bases from J, the gap between germline ends came to 10 bases. Germline CDR1 SQVTM, CDR2 ANQGSEA. The CDR3 sequence is CSVEAGGGTQYF. The CDR3 coding sequence is TGCAGCGTTGAAGCCGGTGGTGGGACCCAGTACTTC.

This chain joins TRBV28 and TRBJ2-6; D is ambiguous. The CDR3 consists of 18 residues. V was shortened by 3 bases and J by 1 base, with 16 bases between the two germline ends. Germline V lookup: CDR1 MDHEN, CDR2 SYDVKM. The CDR3: CASSFSFYRQSGANVLTF. DNA of the CDR3: TGTGCCAGCAGTTTTTCCTTTTATCGGCAATCTGGGGCCAACGTCCTGACTTTC.

This chain uses TRBV24-1 with TRBJ2-2; 7 nucleotides line up with TRBD1. Germline V gene sequence: CDR1 KGHDR, CDR2 SFDVKD. Trimming at V came to 2 bases and at J to 1 base, leaving 3 bases not matched to a gene. The CDR3 is made up of 16 amino acids. In nucleotides, the CDR3 is TGTGCCACCAGTGATTCGTACAGGGGGAACACCGGGGAGCTGTTTTTT. Translating gives CATSDSYRGNTGELFF.

This sequence joins TRBV12-3 or TRBV12-4 and TRBJ2-3; no clear D gene. This CDR3 spans 16 amino acids. Trimming removed 5 bases from V and 0 bases from J, with 15 bases in between. The CDR3 coding sequence is TGTGCCAGCAGTGCCAGGACGGCTTCTAGCACAGATACGCAGTATTTT. It codes for CASSARTASSTDTQYF.

This clonotype has a handful of counts. CDR3 sequence: CASSFSPSGVETQYF. DNA for the CDR3: TGTGCCAGCAGTTTTTCCCCATCGGGAGTAGAGACCCAGTACTTC. The gene calls are TRBV12-3 or TRBV12-4 and TRBJ2-5; maybe TRBD2 (6 bases). CDR3 length: 15 residues. The ends were cut back, 3 bases at V and 4 bases at J, with 15 bases in the middle.

This rearrangement joins TRBV6-2 or TRBV6-3 to TRBJ1-5, with D perhaps TRBD1 (5 bases). The germline V gene encodes CDR1 MNHEY and CDR2 SVGEGT. V shed 5 bases and J shed 4 bases, with 15 bases lying between them. The CDR3 loop spans 15 amino acids. In DNA form, the CDR3 reads TGTGCCAGCAGTGAAGCCGGGGGAGATAATCAGCCCCAGCATTTT. Translating it yields CASSEAGGDNQPQHF.

The chain employs TRBV7-9 and TRBJ1-6; D uncertain. The germline V gene has CDR1 SEHNR and CDR2 FQNEAQ (reference sequence). The CDR3 length is 14 residues. Trimming took 5 bases from V and 9 from J, leaving 14 bases between them. The CDR3 loop reads CASSLSQHFSPLHF. The CDR3 nucleotides read TGTGCCAGCAGCCTATCACAGCACTTTTCACCCCTCCACTTT.

This clonotype was detected only a few times. This chain joins TRBV19 and TRBJ1-1; D unresolved. Germline V CDR1 and CDR2: LNHDA, SQIVND (reference sequence). The CDR3 is 15 residues long. Deletions cut 2 bases from V and 1 base from J, with 11 bases between. In DNA, the CDR3 is TGTGCCAGTAGTATAAAGGCACTTTCGAACACTGAAGCTTTCTTT. It is translated as CASSIKALSNTEAFF.

This clonotype was counted ten times or more. The gene calls are TRBV2 and TRBJ2-5, with 9 bases identical to TRBD2. The CDR3 has 13 residues. Germline lookup yields CDR1 SNHLY and CDR2 FYNNEI. V shed 4 bases and J 5 bases; nucleotides not matched to a gene: 2. This CDR3 reads CASSGGLAETQYF. The CDR3 DNA is TGTGCCAGCAGTGGTGGACTAGCGGAGACCCAGTACTTC.